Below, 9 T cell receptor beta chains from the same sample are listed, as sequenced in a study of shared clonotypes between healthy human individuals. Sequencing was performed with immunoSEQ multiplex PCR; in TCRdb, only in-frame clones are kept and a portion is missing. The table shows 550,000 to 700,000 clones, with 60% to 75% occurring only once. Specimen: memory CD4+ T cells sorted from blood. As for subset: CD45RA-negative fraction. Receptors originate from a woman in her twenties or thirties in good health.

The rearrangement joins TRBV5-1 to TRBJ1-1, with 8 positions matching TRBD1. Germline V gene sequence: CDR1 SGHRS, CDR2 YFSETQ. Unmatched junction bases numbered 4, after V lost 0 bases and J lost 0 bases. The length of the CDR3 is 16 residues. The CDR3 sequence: CASSLGQQGVNTEAFF. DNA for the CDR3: TGCGCCAGCAGCTTGGGGCAACAGGGGGTGAACACTGAAGCTTTCTTT.

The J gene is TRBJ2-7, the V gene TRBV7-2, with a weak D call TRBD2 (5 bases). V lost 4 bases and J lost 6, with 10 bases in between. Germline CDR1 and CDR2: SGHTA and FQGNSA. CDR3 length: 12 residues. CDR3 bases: TGTGCCAGCAGCTCGACACGGGGCGAGCAGTACTTC. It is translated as CASSSTRGEQYF.

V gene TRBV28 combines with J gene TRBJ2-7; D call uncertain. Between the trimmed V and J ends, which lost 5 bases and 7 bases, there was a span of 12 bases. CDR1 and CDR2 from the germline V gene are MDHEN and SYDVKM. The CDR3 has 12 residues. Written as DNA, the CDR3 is TGTGCCAGCAGTCAATCCCTGCCGGAGCAGTACTTC. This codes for CASSQSLPEQYF.

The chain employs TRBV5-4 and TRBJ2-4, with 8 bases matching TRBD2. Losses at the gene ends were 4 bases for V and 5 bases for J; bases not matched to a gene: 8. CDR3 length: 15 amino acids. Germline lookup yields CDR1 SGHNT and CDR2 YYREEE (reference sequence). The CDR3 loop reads CASSPLSGIQNIQYF. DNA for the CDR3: TGTGCCAGCAGCCCGCTTAGCGGGATTCAAAACATTCAGTACTTC.

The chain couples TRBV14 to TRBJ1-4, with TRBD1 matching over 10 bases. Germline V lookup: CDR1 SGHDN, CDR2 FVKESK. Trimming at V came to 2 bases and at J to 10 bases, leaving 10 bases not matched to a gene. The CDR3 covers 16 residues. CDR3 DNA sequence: TGTGCCAGCAGCCAACGGGGACAGGGGTCGGAAATAAAACTGTTTTTT. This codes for CASSQRGQGSEIKLFF.

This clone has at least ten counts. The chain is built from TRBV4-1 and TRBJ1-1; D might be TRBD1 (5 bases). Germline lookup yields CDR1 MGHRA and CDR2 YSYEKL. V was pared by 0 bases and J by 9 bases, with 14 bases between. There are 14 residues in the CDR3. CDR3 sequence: CASSQDRDGSKAFF. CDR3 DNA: TGCGCCAGCAGCCAAGACCGGGACGGCTCTAAAGCTTTCTTT.

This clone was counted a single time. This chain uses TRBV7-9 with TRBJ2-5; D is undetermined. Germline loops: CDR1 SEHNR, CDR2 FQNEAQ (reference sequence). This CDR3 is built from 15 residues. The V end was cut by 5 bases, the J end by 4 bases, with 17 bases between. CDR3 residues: CASSRHGSSGETQYF. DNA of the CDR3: TGTGCCAGCAGCCGCCATGGCAGTTCGGGAGAGACCCAGTACTTC.

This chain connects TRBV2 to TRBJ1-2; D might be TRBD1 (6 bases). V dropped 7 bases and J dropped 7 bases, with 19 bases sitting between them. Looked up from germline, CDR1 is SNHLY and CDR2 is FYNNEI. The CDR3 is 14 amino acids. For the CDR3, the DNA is TGTGCCAGCAATCCAAACGGGGGGCTGGGTGGCTACACCTTC. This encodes CASNPNGGLGGYTF. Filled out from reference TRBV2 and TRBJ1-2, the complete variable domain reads EPEVTQTPSHQVTQMGQEVILRCVPISNHLYFYWYRQILGQKVEFLVSFYNNEISEKSEIFDDQFSVERPDGSNFTLKIRSTKLEDSAMYFCASNPNGGLGGYTFGSGTRLTVV.

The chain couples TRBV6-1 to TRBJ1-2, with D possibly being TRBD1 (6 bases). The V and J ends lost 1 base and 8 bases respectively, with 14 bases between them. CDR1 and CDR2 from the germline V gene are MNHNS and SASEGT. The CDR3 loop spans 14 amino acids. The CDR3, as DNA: TGTGCCAGCAGTGAAGTCCAGGGGCTAGGGGGCTACACCTTC. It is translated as CASSEVQGLGGYTF.